This T cell receptor (beta chain) came from a study of shared clonotypes between healthy human individuals. Whole-study results and caveats: Deeper or shallower sequencing was expected to change how clonotypes are shared among donors.

Concerning this clone: Its cognate antigen is unknown.

PBMC DNA, left unsorted, was sequenced on ten immunoSEQ deep assay plates. TCRdb's copy holds only in-frame clones and misses some; the assay was immunoSEQ multiplex PCR. The sample has about 500,000 clones; around 77% are singletons. This CDR3 region has 13 residues. Germline V lookup: CDR1 LNHDA, CDR2 SQIVND (reference sequence). V was pared by 5 bases and J by 6 bases, with 13 bases between. This clonotype was sampled from a woman aged 40 to 50 in good health. Some clones in this sample may be carry-over from other donors' samples. Sequenced: PBMCs. V gene TRBV19 combines with J gene TRBJ1-2; D call uncertain. CDR3 amino acids: CASSSPPDDGYTF. The CDR3 DNA follows: TGTGCCAGTAGTTCCCCCCCAGACGATGGCTACACCTTC.